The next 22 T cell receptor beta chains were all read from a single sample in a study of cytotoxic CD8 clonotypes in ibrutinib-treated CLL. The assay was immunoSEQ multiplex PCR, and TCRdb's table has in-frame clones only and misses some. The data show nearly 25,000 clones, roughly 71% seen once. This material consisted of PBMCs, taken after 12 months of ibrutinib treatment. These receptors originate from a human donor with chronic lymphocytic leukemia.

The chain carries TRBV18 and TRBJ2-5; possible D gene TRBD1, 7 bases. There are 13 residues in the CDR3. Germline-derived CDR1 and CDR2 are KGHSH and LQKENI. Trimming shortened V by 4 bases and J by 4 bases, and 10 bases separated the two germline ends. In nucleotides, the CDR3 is TGTGCCAGCTCACTGCAGGGGGGAGAGACCCAGTACTTC. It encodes CASSLQGGETQYF.

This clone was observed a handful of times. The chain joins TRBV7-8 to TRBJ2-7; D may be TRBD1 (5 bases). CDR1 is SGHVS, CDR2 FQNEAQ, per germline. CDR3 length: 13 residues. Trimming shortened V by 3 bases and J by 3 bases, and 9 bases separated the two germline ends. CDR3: CASSFDSNYEQYF. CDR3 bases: TGTGCCAGCAGCTTCGACAGTAACTACGAGCAGTACTTC. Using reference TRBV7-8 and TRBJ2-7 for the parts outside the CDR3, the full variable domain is GAGVSQSPRYKVAKRGQDVALRCDPISGHVSLFWYQQALGQGPEFLTYFQNEAQLDKSGLPSDRFFAERPEGSVSTLKIQRTQQEDSAVYLCASSFDSNYEQYFGPGTRLTVT.

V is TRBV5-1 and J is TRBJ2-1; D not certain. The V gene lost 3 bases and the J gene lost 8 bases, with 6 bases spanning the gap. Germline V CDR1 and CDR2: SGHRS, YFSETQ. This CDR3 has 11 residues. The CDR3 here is CASSSSDEQFF. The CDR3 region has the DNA TGCGCCAGCAGCTCGTCGGATGAGCAGTTCTTC.

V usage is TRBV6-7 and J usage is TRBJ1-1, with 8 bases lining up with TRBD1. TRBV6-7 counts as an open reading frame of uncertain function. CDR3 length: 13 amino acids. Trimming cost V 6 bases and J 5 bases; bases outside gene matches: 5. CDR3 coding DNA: TGTGCCAGCAGAATGCAGGGGGCTACTGAAGCTTTCTTT. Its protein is CASRMQGATEAFF.

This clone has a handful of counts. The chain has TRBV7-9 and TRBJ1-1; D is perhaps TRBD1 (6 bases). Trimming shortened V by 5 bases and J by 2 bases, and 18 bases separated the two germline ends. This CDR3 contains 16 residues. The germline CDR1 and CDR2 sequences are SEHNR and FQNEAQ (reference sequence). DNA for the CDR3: TGTGCCAGCAGCCCCGCCGGACAGAGGGTTAACACTGAAGCTTTCTTT. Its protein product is CASSPAGQRVNTEAFF. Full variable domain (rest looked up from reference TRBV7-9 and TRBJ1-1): DTGVSQNPRHKITKRGQNVTFRCDPISEHNRLYWYRQTLGQGPEFLTYFQNEAQLEKSRLLSDRFSAERPKGSFSTLEIQRTEQGDSAMYLCASSPAGQRVNTEAFFGQGTRLTVV.

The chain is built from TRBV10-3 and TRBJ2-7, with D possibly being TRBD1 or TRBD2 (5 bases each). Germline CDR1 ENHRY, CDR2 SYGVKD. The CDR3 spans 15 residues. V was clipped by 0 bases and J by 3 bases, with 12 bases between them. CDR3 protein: CAISESGASGYEQYF. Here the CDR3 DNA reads TGTGCCATCAGTGAGTCCGGGGCCTCGGGCTACGAGCAGTACTTC.

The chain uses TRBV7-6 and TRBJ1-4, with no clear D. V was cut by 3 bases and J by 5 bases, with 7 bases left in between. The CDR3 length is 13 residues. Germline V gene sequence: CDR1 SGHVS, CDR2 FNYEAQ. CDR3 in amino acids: CASSLAGNEKLFF. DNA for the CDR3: TGTGCCAGCAGCTTGGCCGGGAATGAAAAACTGTTTTTT.

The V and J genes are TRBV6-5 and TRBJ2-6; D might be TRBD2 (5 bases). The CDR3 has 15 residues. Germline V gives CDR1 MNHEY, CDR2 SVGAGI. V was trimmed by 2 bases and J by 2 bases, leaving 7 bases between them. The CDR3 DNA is TGTGCCAGCAGTTACACCGGGGCTGGGGCCAACGTCCTGACTTTC. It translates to CASSYTGAGANVLTF.

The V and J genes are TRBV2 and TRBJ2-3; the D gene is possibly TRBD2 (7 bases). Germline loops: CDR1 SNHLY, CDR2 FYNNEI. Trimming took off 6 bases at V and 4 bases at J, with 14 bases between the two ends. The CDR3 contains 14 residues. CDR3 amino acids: CASRIGGAADTQYF. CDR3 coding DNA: TGTGCCAGCAGAATTGGGGGGGCGGCAGATACGCAGTATTTT.

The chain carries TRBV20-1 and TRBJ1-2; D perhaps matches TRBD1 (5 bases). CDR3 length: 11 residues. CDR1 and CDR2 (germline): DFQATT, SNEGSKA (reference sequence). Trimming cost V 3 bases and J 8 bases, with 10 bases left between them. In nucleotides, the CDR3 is TGCAGTGCTAGGACAGAGCGCGGCTACACCTTC. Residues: CSARTERGYTF.

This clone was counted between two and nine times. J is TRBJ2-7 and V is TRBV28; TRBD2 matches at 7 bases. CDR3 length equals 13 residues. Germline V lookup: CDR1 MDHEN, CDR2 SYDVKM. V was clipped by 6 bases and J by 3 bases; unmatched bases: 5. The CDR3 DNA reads TGTGCCAGCAGGGGGAGGGCCCTCTACGAGCAGTACTTC. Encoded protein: CASRGRALYEQYF.

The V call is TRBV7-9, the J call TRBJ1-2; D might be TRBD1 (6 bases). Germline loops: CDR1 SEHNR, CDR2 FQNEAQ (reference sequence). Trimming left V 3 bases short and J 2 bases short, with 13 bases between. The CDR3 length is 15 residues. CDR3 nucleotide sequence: TGTGCCAGCAGCTTGGGGAGTCAGGGGAACTATGGCTACACCTTC. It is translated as CASSLGSQGNYGYTF. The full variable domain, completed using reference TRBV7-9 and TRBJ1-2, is DTGVSQNPRHKITKRGQNVTFRCDPISEHNRLYWYRQTLGQGPEFLTYFQNEAQLEKSRLLSDRFSAERPKGSFSTLEIQRTEQGDSAMYLCASSLGSQGNYGYTFGSGTRLTVV.

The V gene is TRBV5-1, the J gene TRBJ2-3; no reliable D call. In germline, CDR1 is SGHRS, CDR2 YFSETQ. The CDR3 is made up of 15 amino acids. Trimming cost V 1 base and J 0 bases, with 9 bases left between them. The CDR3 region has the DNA TGCGCCAGCAGCTTGACTCTCCTTAGCACAGATACGCAGTATTTT. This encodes CASSLTLLSTDTQYF. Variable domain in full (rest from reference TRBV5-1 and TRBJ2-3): KAGVTQTPRYLIKTRGQQVTLSCSPISGHRSVSWYQQTPGQGLQFLFEYFSETQRNKGNFPGRFSGRQFSNSRSEMNVSTLELGDSALYLCASSLTLLSTDTQYFGPGTRLTVL.

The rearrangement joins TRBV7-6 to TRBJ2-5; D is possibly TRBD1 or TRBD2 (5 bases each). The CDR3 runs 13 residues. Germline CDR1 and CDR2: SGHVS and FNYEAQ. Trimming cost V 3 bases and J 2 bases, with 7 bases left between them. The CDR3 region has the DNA TGTGCCAGCAGCTTGGGACGGCAAGAGACCCAGTACTTC. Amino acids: CASSLGRQETQYF. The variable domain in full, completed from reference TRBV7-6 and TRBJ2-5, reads GAGVSQSPRYKVTKRGQDVALRCDPISGHVSLYWYRQALGQGPEFLTYFNYEAQQDKSGLPNDRFSAERPEGSISTLTIQRTEQRDSAMYRCASSLGRQETQYFGPGTRLLVL.

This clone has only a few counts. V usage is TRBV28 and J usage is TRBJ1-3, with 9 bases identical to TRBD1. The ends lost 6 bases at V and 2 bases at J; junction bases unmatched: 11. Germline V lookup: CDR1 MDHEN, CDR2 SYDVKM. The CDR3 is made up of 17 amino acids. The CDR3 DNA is TGTGCCAGCAGGGGGACAGGGACCAATCTCGCTGGAAACACCATATATTTT. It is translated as CASRGTGTNLAGNTIYF.

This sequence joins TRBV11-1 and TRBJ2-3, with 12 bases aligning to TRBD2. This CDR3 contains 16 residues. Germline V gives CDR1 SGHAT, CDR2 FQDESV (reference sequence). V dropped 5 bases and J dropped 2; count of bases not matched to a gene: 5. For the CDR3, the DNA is TGTGCCAGCAGCGACCTAGCGGGGGGGCACACAGATACGCAGTATTTT. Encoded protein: CASSDLAGGHTDTQYF.

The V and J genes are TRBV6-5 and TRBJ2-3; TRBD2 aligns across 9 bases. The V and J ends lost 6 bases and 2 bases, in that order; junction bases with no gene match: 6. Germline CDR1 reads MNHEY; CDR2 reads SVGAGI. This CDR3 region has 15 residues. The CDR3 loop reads CASRGTSPPTDTQYF. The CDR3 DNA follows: TGTGCCAGCAGGGGGACTAGCCCACCCACAGATACGCAGTATTTT.

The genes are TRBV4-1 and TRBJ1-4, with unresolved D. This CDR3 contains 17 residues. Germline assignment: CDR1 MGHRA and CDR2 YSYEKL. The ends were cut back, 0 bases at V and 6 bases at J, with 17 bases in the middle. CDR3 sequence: CASSQDGQTKGHEKLFF. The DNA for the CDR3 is TGCGCCAGCAGCCAAGACGGTCAGACAAAAGGGCATGAAAAACTGTTTTTT.

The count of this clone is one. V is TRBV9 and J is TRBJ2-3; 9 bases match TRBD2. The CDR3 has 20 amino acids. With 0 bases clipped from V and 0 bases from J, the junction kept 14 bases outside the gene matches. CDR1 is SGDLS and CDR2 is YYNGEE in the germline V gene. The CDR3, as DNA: TGTGCCAGCAGCGTAGACCCGCTTAGCGGGGGCCTAACCAGCACAGATACGCAGTATTTT. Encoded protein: CASSVDPLSGGLTSTDTQYF.

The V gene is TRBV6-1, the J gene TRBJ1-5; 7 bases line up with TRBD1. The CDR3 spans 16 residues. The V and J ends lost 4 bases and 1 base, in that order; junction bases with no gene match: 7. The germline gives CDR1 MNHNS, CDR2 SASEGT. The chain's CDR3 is CASSGGAGGSNQPQHF. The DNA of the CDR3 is TGTGCCAGCAGTGGCGGGGCAGGGGGAAGCAATCAGCCCCAGCATTTT.

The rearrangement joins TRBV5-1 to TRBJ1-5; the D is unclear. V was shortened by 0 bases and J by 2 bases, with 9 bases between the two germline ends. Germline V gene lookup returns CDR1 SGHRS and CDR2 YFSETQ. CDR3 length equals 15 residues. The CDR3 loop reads CASSLDGPGNQPQHF. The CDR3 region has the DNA TGCGCCAGCAGCTTGGACGGCCCTGGCAATCAGCCCCAGCATTTT. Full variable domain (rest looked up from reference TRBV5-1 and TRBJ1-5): KAGVTQTPRYLIKTRGQQVTLSCSPISGHRSVSWYQQTPGQGLQFLFEYFSETQRNKGNFPGRFSGRQFSNSRSEMNVSTLELGDSALYLCASSLDGPGNQPQHFGDGTRLSIL.

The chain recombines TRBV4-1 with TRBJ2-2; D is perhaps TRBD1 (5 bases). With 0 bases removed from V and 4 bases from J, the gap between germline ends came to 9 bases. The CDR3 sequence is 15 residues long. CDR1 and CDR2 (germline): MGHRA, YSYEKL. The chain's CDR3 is CASSQEGLGTGELFF. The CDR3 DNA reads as TGCGCCAGCAGCCAAGAGGGGCTGGGCACCGGGGAGCTGTTTTTT.